This record covers a single T cell receptor (beta chain). Assay used: immunoSEQ multiplex PCR; TCRdb lists only in-frame clones, some missing. The profile shows 300,000 to 400,000 clones, about 88% of them singletons. The sample originates from a study of blood T cell repertoires in COVID-19. Trimming pared 0 bases from V and 4 bases from J, leaving 3 bases between. The CDR3 runs 12 residues. Per germline, CDR1 LNHDA and CDR2 SQIVND (reference sequence). Source material: peripheral blood. The genes are TRBV19 and TRBJ1-2; D gene uncertain. The receptor's source is a woman aged 55-69 years with COVID-19, enrolled during active disease. The CDR3 nucleotides are TGTGCCAGTAGTATAGACTTCTATGGCTACACCTTC. Translation gives CASSIDFYGYTF.